These 25 T cell receptor beta chains originate from one sample sequenced in a study of blood T cell repertoires in COVID-19. The protocol was immunoSEQ multiplex PCR, while the TCRdb copy is restricted to in-frame clones and leaves out a portion. The sample lists roughly 400,000 clones; around 90% were seen once. Sequencing input: PBMCs or T cells enriched from blood (not recorded which). These receptors came from a woman aged 40 to 50 with acute COVID-19.

The V gene is TRBV2, the J gene TRBJ1-5; D is unresolved. This CDR3 has 14 amino acids. V was trimmed by 6 bases and J by 6 bases, leaving 15 bases between them. CDR1 and CDR2 from the germline V gene are SNHLY and FYNNEI. CDR3 nucleotide sequence: TGTGCCAGCAGGGACGTTGACGGGAGTCAGCCCCAGCATTTT. This encodes CASRDVDGSQPQHF.

The V call is TRBV19, the J call TRBJ2-7; 8 nucleotides match TRBD1. The V gene's germline CDR1 is LNHDA and CDR2 SQIVND (reference sequence). This CDR3 is built from 13 residues. V trimming: 3 bases; J trimming: 5 bases; junction bases outside the gene matches: 3. The CDR3 DNA is TGTGCCAGTAGTATGGCGGACAGGGACGAGCAGTACTTC. Its translation: CASSMADRDEQYF.

The genes are TRBV7-9 and TRBJ2-2; no clear D. From germline, CDR1 is SEHNR and CDR2 FQNEAQ (reference sequence). The V and J ends lost 0 bases and 3 bases respectively, with 2 bases between them. This CDR3 has 13 amino acids. CDR3 nucleotides: TGTGCCAGCAGCTTAGCCTACACCGGGGAGCTGTTTTTT. This encodes CASSLAYTGELFF.

V gene TRBV6-5 combines with J gene TRBJ2-7; D is possibly TRBD1 (5 bases). Trimming left V 6 bases short and J 5 bases short, with 11 bases between. This CDR3 region has 12 residues. From germline, CDR1 is MNHEY and CDR2 SVGAGI. The CDR3 protein is CASSRRAHEQYF. The CDR3 DNA follows: TGTGCCAGCAGCCGCAGGGCCCACGAGCAGTACTTC.

This clone was observed once. The chain carries TRBV24-1 and TRBJ2-2, with a tentative D call TRBD2 (5 bases). Germline lookup yields CDR1 KGHDR and CDR2 SFDVKD. The V end lost 5 bases, the J end lost 3 bases, and 15 bases lay between the germline ends. The CDR3 spans 16 residues. The CDR3 here is CATSAQLVPHTGELFF. CDR3 in DNA: TGTGCCACCAGTGCCCAACTAGTACCCCACACCGGGGAGCTGTTTTTT.

This clone was seen more than once but under ten times. The chain uses TRBV4-1 and TRBJ1-1; D gene uncertain. CDR1 is MGHRA, CDR2 YSYEKL, per germline. The CDR3 covers 13 residues. V lost 1 base and J 6 bases, leaving 9 bases between the germline ends. CDR3 sequence: CASSQGTVAEAFF. The CDR3 nucleotides read TGCGCCAGCAGCCAAGGGACTGTGGCTGAAGCTTTCTTT.

The chain has TRBV4-1 and TRBJ2-3; 9 nucleotides align to TRBD2. CDR3 size: 17 residues. Germline CDR1 reads MGHRA; CDR2 reads YSYEKL. V was pared by 1 base and J by 5 bases, with 10 bases of the junction left unmatched. CDR3 DNA: TGCGCCAGCAGCCAAGCCCGCGGGGGACTAGCCCAAGATACGCAGTATTTT. Translated, it gives CASSQARGGLAQDTQYF.

The rearrangement links TRBV6-6 to TRBJ1-1, with a weak D call TRBD1 (6 bases). Germline CDR1 reads MNHNY; CDR2 reads SVGAGI (reference sequence). CDR3 length: 12 residues. V lost 8 bases, J lost 0 bases, and 7 bases lay in between. The CDR3 loop reads CASDRLNTEAFF. Written as DNA, the CDR3 is TGTGCCAGCGACAGGCTGAACACTGAAGCTTTCTTT.

The rearrangement uses TRBV19 and TRBJ1-3; 7 bases are shared with TRBD1. The V gene's germline CDR1 is LNHDA and CDR2 SQIVND (reference sequence). V lost 6 bases and J lost 4; bases outside the gene matches: 3. The CDR3 is 13 residues long. In DNA form, the CDR3 reads TGTGCCAGTAGACAGGGGCCGGGAAACACCATATATTTT. Translation gives CASRQGPGNTIYF.

The chain recombines TRBV15 with TRBJ2-7, with D tentatively TRBD1 (5 bases). The CDR3 extends over 14 amino acids. Trimming took off 0 bases at V and 1 base at J, with 7 bases between the two ends. Germline V lookup: CDR1 LNHNV, CDR2 YYDKDF (reference sequence). Here the CDR3 DNA reads TGTGCCACCAGCAGAGATCACAGGTCCTACGAGCAGTACTTC. Protein: CATSRDHRSYEQYF.

There are a few counts of this clone. This chain connects TRBV15 to TRBJ2-7; 7 bases line up with TRBD1. The germline CDR1 and CDR2 sequences are LNHNV and YYDKDF (reference sequence). J gave up 2 bases and V 0 bases, and 7 bases lay outside the gene matches. The CDR3 is 16 amino acids. In nucleotides, the CDR3 is TGTGCCACCAGCAGAGAAGGACAGGCAACCACCTACGAGCAGTACTTC. This sequence encodes CATSREGQATTYEQYF. The full variable domain, in which reference TRBV15 and TRBJ2-7 provide the parts outside the CDR3, is DAMVIQNPRYQVTQFGKPVTLSCSQTLNHNVMYWYQQKSSQAPKLLFHYYDKDFNNEADTPDNFQSRRPNTSFCFLDIRSPGLGDTAMYLCATSREGQATTYEQYFGPGTRLTVT.

The chain joins TRBV11-2 to TRBJ1-1; D is perhaps TRBD1 (6 bases). The CDR3 totals 16 residues. Germline CDR1 and CDR2: SGHAT and FQNNGV. V gave up 2 bases and J gave up 2 bases, with 15 bases separating them. CDR3 coding DNA: TGTGCCAGCAGCTTAAGTTCGGACAGCCTTAACACTGAAGCTTTCTTT. Its translation: CASSLSSDSLNTEAFF.

The chain uses TRBV6-5 and TRBJ1-2; 7 bases are a match to TRBD1. Per the germline V gene, CDR1 is MNHEY and CDR2 is SVGAGI. The CDR3 has 15 amino acids. V shed 6 bases and J 4 bases; nucleotides not matched to a gene: 11. CDR3 sequence: CASSITTGAPYGYTF. As DNA, the CDR3 is TGTGCCAGCAGCATAACTACAGGGGCCCCCTATGGCTACACCTTC.

The rearrangement joins TRBV24-1 to TRBJ1-3, with 10 bases fitting TRBD1. Trimming took 7 bases from V and 0 from J; bases not matched to a gene: 8. The CDR3 consists of 17 residues. Germline assignment: CDR1 KGHDR and CDR2 SFDVKD. CDR3 amino acids: CATRWTGGYFSGNTIYF. The CDR3, as DNA: TGTGCCACCAGATGGACAGGGGGGTATTTCTCTGGAAACACCATATATTTT.

For this clone: Distinct nucleotide sequences in the sample also encode this CDR3. The rearrangement uses TRBV6-5 and TRBJ2-2; TRBD1 agrees at 10 bases. Trimming removed 7 bases from V and 5 bases from J; junction bases left unmatched: 4. The CDR3 has 14 amino acids. Germline CDR1 MNHEY, CDR2 SVGAGI. The CDR3 sequence: CASNRDRGTGELFF. In DNA form, the CDR3 reads TGTGCCAGCAATAGGGACAGGGGAACCGGGGAGCTGTTTTTT.

The J gene is TRBJ2-7, the V gene TRBV5-1; maybe TRBD1 (5 bases). V was trimmed by 0 bases and J by 6 bases, leaving 13 bases between them. The V gene's germline CDR1 is SGHRS and CDR2 YFSETQ. This CDR3 region has 14 residues. CDR3 sequence: CASSLVPDTGEQYF. The CDR3 DNA follows: TGCGCCAGCAGCTTGGTGCCGGACACTGGCGAGCAGTACTTC.

The chain links TRBV11-2 to TRBJ1-5; D gene unclear. Germline lookup yields CDR1 SGHAT and CDR2 FQNNGV. The V end lost 1 base, the J end lost 2 bases, and 6 bases lay between the germline ends. The CDR3 covers 14 residues. CDR3 sequence reads: CASSLGAGNQPQHF. CDR3 bases: TGTGCCAGCAGCTTAGGGGCCGGCAATCAGCCCCAGCATTTT. Drawing the rest from reference TRBV11-2 and TRBJ1-5, the complete variable domain is EAGVAQSPRYKIIEKRQSVAFWCNPISGHATLYWYQQILGQGPKLLIQFQNNGVVDDSQLPKDRFSAERLKGVDSTLKIQPAKLEDSAVYLCASSLGAGNQPQHFGDGTRLSIL.

This chain uses TRBV2 with TRBJ1-1; TRBD1 matches 7 bases. Germline assignment: CDR1 SNHLY and CDR2 FYNNEI. The CDR3 consists of 16 residues. Losses at the gene ends were 2 bases for V and 1 base for J; bases not matched to a gene: 7. The CDR3 reads CASSEWGRTGNTEAFF. The CDR3 region has the DNA TGTGCCAGCAGTGAATGGGGCCGGACAGGGAACACTGAAGCTTTCTTT.

V gene TRBV4-2 combines with J gene TRBJ1-3; D is uncertain. CDR3 length: 13 amino acids. The germline V gene encodes CDR1 LGHNA and CDR2 YNFKEQ. Trimming took 6 bases from V and 2 from J, leaving 8 bases between them. The CDR3 DNA is TGTGCCAGCAGTCCCGGGACTGGAAACACCATATATTTT. It is translated as CASSPGTGNTIYF.

The chain links TRBV9 to TRBJ2-3, with 8 bases that match TRBD2. Losses at the gene ends were 4 bases for V and 5 bases for J; bases not matched to a gene: 9. The CDR3 totals 15 residues. Germline V gene sequence: CDR1 SGDLS, CDR2 YYNGEE. The CDR3 DNA reads TGTGCCAGCAGCCCCGGGGGGGGGTACGGAGATACGCAGTATTTT. This sequence encodes CASSPGGGYGDTQYF.

The chain couples TRBV6-2 or TRBV6-3 to TRBJ1-1; TRBD1 is a possible D gene (5 bases). This CDR3 contains 14 residues. Germline V gene sequence: CDR1 MNHEY, CDR2 SVGEGT. V dropped 4 bases and J dropped 4 bases, with 13 bases sitting between them. The CDR3 protein is CASSSPGGSTEAFF. CDR3 DNA: TGTGCCAGCAGTTCCCCGGGGGGTTCCACTGAAGCTTTCTTT.

This rearrangement joins TRBV30 to TRBJ1-2, with 9 nucleotides matching TRBD1. The CDR3 is made up of 14 amino acids. The J segment lost 8 bases and the V segment lost 2 bases, leaving 9 bases of the junction unmatched. Germline CDR1 and CDR2: GTSNPN and SVGIG (reference sequence). The CDR3 coding sequence is TGTGCCTGGAGTATTTCGAGGACAGGGGTGGGCTACACCTTC. Residues: CAWSISRTGVGYTF.

The chain combines TRBV19 with TRBJ1-2; possibly TRBD1 for D (5 bases). Germline V lookup: CDR1 LNHDA, CDR2 SQIVND (reference sequence). The CDR3 is made up of 15 amino acids. Trimming pared 3 bases from V and 4 bases from J, leaving 15 bases between. CDR3 loop: CASSIYPGKLYGYTF. The CDR3 bases are TGTGCCAGTAGTATCTACCCAGGGAAGCTCTATGGCTACACCTTC.

The chain uses TRBV19 and TRBJ1-5; no reliable D call. Trimming stripped 3 bases from V and 2 bases from J, with 8 bases between. The germline gives CDR1 LNHDA, CDR2 SQIVND (reference sequence). This CDR3 comprises 14 residues. This CDR3 reads CASSIQVGNQPQHF. DNA of the CDR3: TGTGCCAGTAGTATCCAGGTCGGCAATCAGCCCCAGCATTTT.

This clone is a singleton in its sample. The V and J genes are TRBV4-2 and TRBJ2-3, with a weak D call TRBD2 (6 bases). The germline V gene has CDR1 LGHNA and CDR2 YNFKEQ. This CDR3 contains 18 residues. Trimming cost V 1 base and J 6 bases, with 23 bases left between them. CDR3 nucleotide sequence: TGTGCCAGCAGCCAAGTTGGGCCCATAGCGGCCCTCCAGGATACGCAGTATTTT. It yields the protein CASSQVGPIAALQDTQYF.